The 10 T cell receptor beta chains given below trace back to one sample, sequenced in a study of shared clonotypes between healthy human individuals. The table came from immunoSEQ multiplex PCR; TCRdb's copy has only in-frame clones and leaves some out. The sample has about 580,000 clones, roughly 98% seen once. Naive CD8 cells comprised CD45RO-negative, CCR7-positively selected cells, excluding terminally differentiated effector memory CD45RA+ cells. Sequenced: naive CD8+ T cells sorted from blood. The source is a man aged 25 to 40 in good health.

A note on this clone: The same CDR3 is also encoded by other DNA sequences in this sample. This rearrangement joins TRBV7-9 to TRBJ2-7; the match to TRBD1 covers 8 bases. Germline CDR1 reads SEHNR; CDR2 reads FQNEAQ (reference sequence). V shed 5 bases and J 3 bases; nucleotides not matched to a gene: 6. There are 14 residues in the CDR3. The CDR3 sequence is CASSPRTGIYEQYF. The CDR3 nucleotides read TGTGCCAGCAGCCCCAGGACAGGGATCTACGAGCAGTACTTC.

The J gene is TRBJ2-7, the V gene TRBV14; weak D call: TRBD2 (5 bases). CDR1 SGHDN and CDR2 FVKESK come from the germline V gene. Deletions cut 1 base from V and 2 bases from J, with 12 bases between. The CDR3 extends over 15 amino acids. The CDR3 coding sequence is TGTGCCAGCAGCCAAGTGGCGACGGGAACCTACGAGCAGTACTTC. This encodes CASSQVATGTYEQYF. Together with reference TRBV14 and TRBJ2-7, the CDR3 gives the full variable domain: EAGVTQFPSHSVIEKGQTVTLRCDPISGHDNLYWYRRVMGKEIKFLLHFVKESKQDESGMPNNRFLAERTGGTYSTLKVQPAELEDSGVYFCASSQVATGTYEQYFGPGTRLTVT.

This rearrangement joins TRBV19 to TRBJ2-3; D perhaps matches TRBD2 (5 bases). The CDR3 runs 13 residues. Trimming took off 7 bases at V and 3 bases at J, with 11 bases between the two ends. The V gene's germline CDR1 is LNHDA and CDR2 SQIVND (reference sequence). The CDR3 spells CASNRGLTDTQYF. In nucleotides, the CDR3 is TGTGCCAGTAACCGAGGACTGACAGATACGCAGTATTTT.

The V and J genes are TRBV4-1 and TRBJ2-6; D possibly corresponds to TRBD2 (6 bases). The CDR3 runs 16 residues. Germline lookup yields CDR1 MGHRA and CDR2 YSYEKL. V lost 0 bases and J lost 2, with 8 bases in between. The CDR3 coding sequence is TGCGCCAGCAGCCAAGATCCGGGGGCTGGGGCCAACGTCCTGACTTTC. Encoded protein: CASSQDPGAGANVLTF.

The CDR3 region has the DNA TGTGCCAGCAGCTTGGAGGCCAGTTGGGGCCAAAACACTGAAGCTTTCTTT. It yields the protein CASSLEASWGQNTEAFF. The chain joins TRBV5-4 to TRBJ1-1; possible D gene TRBD1, 5 bases. The CDR3 runs 17 residues. Germline values: CDR1 SGHNT, CDR2 YYREEE (reference sequence). V shed 0 bases and J shed 2 bases, with 17 bases lying between them.

The V gene is TRBV27, the J gene TRBJ2-7; 9 positions match TRBD1. Trimming took 3 bases from V and 3 from J; bases not matched to a gene: 6. Germline V gene lookup returns CDR1 MNHEY and CDR2 SMNVEV (reference sequence). The CDR3 extends over 15 amino acids. Here the CDR3 reads CASSLATGGFYEQYF. The CDR3, as DNA: TGTGCCAGCAGTTTGGCGACAGGGGGTTTCTACGAGCAGTACTTC.

The rearrangement links TRBV5-4 to TRBJ1-1; tentatively, D is TRBD1 (6 bases). This CDR3 has 14 residues. The V end lost 1 base, the J end lost 2 bases, and 9 bases lay between the germline ends. The germline V gene encodes CDR1 SGHNT and CDR2 YYREEE (reference sequence). CDR3 DNA sequence: TGTGCCAGCAGCTTGTCGGGGGCCAACACTGAAGCTTTCTTT. This sequence encodes CASSLSGANTEAFF.

CDR3 bases: TGTGCCAGCAGCGTAGGCCGAGACGAGCAGTACTTC. Translated, it gives CASSVGRDEQYF. This chain links TRBV9 with TRBJ2-7; D is undetermined. Germline CDR1 and CDR2: SGDLS and YYNGEE. The length of the CDR3 is 12 residues. Trimming removed 0 bases at V and 5 bases at J, with 6 bases between.

The chain carries TRBV13 and TRBJ2-7, with 13 bases that match TRBD2. Trimming removed 5 bases from V and 0 bases from J; junction bases left unmatched: 7. Per the germline V gene, CDR1 is PRHDT and CDR2 is FYEKMQ (reference sequence). This CDR3 has 17 amino acids. The CDR3 DNA reads as TGTGCCAGCAGCCCGGGGACTAGCGGGATGGGCTCCTACGAGCAGTACTTC. Its translation is CASSPGTSGMGSYEQYF.

This clone was detected only once. The V gene is TRBV7-9, the J gene TRBJ2-3, with 7 bases matching TRBD2. With 5 bases clipped from V and 2 bases from J, the junction kept 7 bases outside the gene matches. The length of the CDR3 is 15 residues. The V gene's germline CDR1 is SEHNR and CDR2 FQNEAQ (reference sequence). CDR3 residues: CASSPTSVPTDTQYF. In DNA, the CDR3 is TGTGCCAGCAGCCCCACTAGCGTTCCCACAGATACGCAGTATTTT.